This T cell receptor beta chain was captured in a study of Ad26.COV2.S vaccination and SARS-CoV-2 variants (dated by TCRdb to the early 2020s). With respect to the entire study: Donors in the vaccine arm were drawn from COV1001, a multicentre, randomized, double-blind, placebo-controlled phase I-IIa trial testing Ad26.COV2.S in healthy adults. Ad26.COV2.S was administered intramuscularly at 5 x 10^10 or 1 x 10^11 viral particles, either as a single shot or as two shots given 56 days apart. Trial participants were randomized into five groups of five: low-dose or high-dose Ad26.COV2.S given once or twice, or placebo on both occasions. The TCR-sequenced set comprised approximately 32 samples: approximately 19 Ad26.COV2.S vaccine recipients, 5 placebo recipients and 8 SARS-CoV-2 convalescent individuals. Throughout the experiments and outcome assessment, investigators stayed blinded to trial group allocation. The specificity and breadth of SARS-CoV-2-reactive T cell receptors after Ad26.COV2.S vaccination were assessed by TCRbeta repertoire sequencing. The research as a whole found: The study was not powered for comparison of responses between vaccine doses or regimens. After vaccination, substantial breadth of spike-specific CD8+ and CD4+ T cell responses was reported. According to the authors, total T cell responses may have been underestimated by the TCR breadth and depth analyses. Vaccine and placebo recipients had comparable non-spike TCR breadth, which fits with the vaccine containing only spike. Ad26.COV2.S recipients had higher spike-specific TCR breadth than placebo recipients (P = 0.0014).

The immunoSEQ Assay was the method used to sequence TCRbeta CDR3 regions. After extraction, genomic DNA underwent amplification by bias-controlled multiplex PCR, followed by high-throughput sequencing. Concerning the study's data processing: To quantify the absolute abundance of every unique TCRbeta CDR3 region, sequences were collapsed and filtered. Usable DNA was measured by amplifying reference genes present in all nucleated cells, and TCRbeta template counts were normalized to that usable DNA to estimate T cell fraction. Repertoire TCRs were annotated as SARS-CoV-2-specific by exact matching of V gene, CDR3 amino acid sequence and J gene to a known reactive TCR set. The reference SARS-CoV-2 TCR set came from MIRA and was filtered for enrichment in COVID-19-positive ImmuneCODE repertoires, removing public or cross-reactive TCRs. Using the MIRA antigens, annotated TCRs were further analysed by specific ORF or by position within an ORF. Depth was the summed frequency of annotated unique rearrangements, while breadth was defined as annotated unique rearrangements over total unique productive rearrangements. Two-sided Wilcoxon rank-sum tests were used to compare TCR breadth between groups. The source is immuneACCESS, and TCRdb retained only in-frame sequences with V and J called. Part of the clones is not carried over; for the studies checked, unresolved V genes explain less than half of this, and the remainder is unexplained. V and J calls and clone size are given by that table; D and trimming were obtained from the DNA. This sample lists some 340,000 clones; 86% were detected once. Under 2% of the sample comes from the top ten.

Notes on this clone: Its specific antigen is unknown. It has no much larger one-base neighbor in the sample; base qualities were not kept.

Per the publication, the treatment or condition label means: 15 to 20 received Ad26.COV2.S at low or high dose, single or two shots; 5 received placebo; per-sample allocation not given. For vaccine and placebo recipients, the sequenced repertoires came from samples collected on day 63 after the first injection. In Cohort 1b, around 25 adults aged 18-55 years were enrolled at a single site in Boston, USA, between 29 July and 7 August 2020. As a vaccine, Ad26.COV2.S was a replication-incompetent adenovirus type 26 vector that expressed a prefusion-stabilized SARS-CoV-2 spike protein derived from the original Wuhan strain. At the junction V is shortened by 5 bases and J by 6 bases; bases outside the gene matches: 6. The CDR3 covers 13 residues, taking in both the cysteine and the phenylalanine. The read is trimmed to its CDR3 DNA, 39 bases read in frame from base 1. Sequences KGHSH (CDR1) and LQKENI (CDR2) are obtained from the germline V gene.

The input for sequencing was peripheral blood, taken in a trial of Ad26.COV2.S vaccine versus placebo. The source is a person between 18 and 59 years old who received the Ad26.COV2.S COVID-19 vaccine or a placebo. This chain is built from TRBV18 and TRBJ1-2, and 7 junctional nucleotides match TRBD1. The DNA is TGTGCCAGCTCAAGCCCAACAGGGGATGGCTACACCTTC. Its translation is CASSSPTGDGYTF.